A single sample gave rise to the 8 T cell receptor gamma chains below, sequenced in a study of Vδ1+ human thymocytes. Broader study findings: Thymic TRG and TRD repertoires appeared highly polyclonal.

Extracted RNA was reverse transcribed into cDNA. Multiplex PCR used pooled V-gene forward primers and a constant-region reverse primer to amplify CDR3s. TCRdb reapplied CATT to the multiplex PCR reads. The data hold around 11,000 gamma-chain clones, with around 42% observed a single time. Their antigen targets remain unknown. Sequenced input: Vdelta1+ gamma-delta thymocytes from the thymus. Subset meaning: FACS-sorted CD3+ TCRalphabeta- TCRVdelta1+ TCRVdelta2- thymocytes. The receptors derive from a boy under two years old who had congenital heart surgery.

This clone came up a few times. Other DNA sequences in the same sample also yield this CDR3. The chain employs TRGV5 and TRGJP2. No J gene was available from TCRdb, and it was assigned here by a germline match of the DNA. J lost 5 bases, V lost 0 bases, and 3 bases had no gene match. Germline V gives CDR1 VINAFY, CDR2 YDVSNSKD. There are 14 residues in the CDR3. The CDR3: CATWDRPSDWIKTF. DNA of the CDR3: TGTGCCACCTGGGACAGGCCAAGTGATTGGATCAAGACGTTT.

With respect to this clone: Other DNA sequences in this specimen translate into the identical CDR3. This rearrangement joins TRGV4 to TRGJ1 or TRGJ2. The J gene was missing in TCRdb and was found by matching the end of the DNA to germline. Unmatched junction bases numbered 6, after V lost 0 bases and J lost 7 bases. The CDR3 covers 13 residues. Germline V gene data show CDR1 as EGSTGY and CDR2 as YDSYTSSV. CDR3 region: CATWDGPGYKKLF. CDR3 DNA: TGTGCCACCTGGGATGGGCCTGGATATAAGAAACTCTTT.

The chain combines TRGV5 with TRGJ1 or TRGJ2. Germline loops: CDR1 VINAFY, CDR2 YDVSNSKD. The CDR3 covers 15 residues. Unmatched junction bases numbered 13, after V lost 4 bases and J lost 4 bases. CDR3 nucleotide sequence: TGTGCCACCTGGGATGCTAATTCTAGGTATTATAAGAAACTCTTT. This gives the protein CATWDANSRYYKKLF.

This clone was seen only a few times. V gene TRGV2 combines with J gene TRGJ1 or TRGJ2. Germline assignment: CDR1 EGSNGY and CDR2 YDSYNSKV. Trimming at V came to 1 base and at J to 9 bases, leaving 6 bases not matched to a gene. CDR3 size: 12 residues. This chain's CDR3 is CATWDGMGKKLF. The CDR3 DNA reads TGTGCCACCTGGGACGGTATGGGTAAGAAACTCTTT.

The rearrangement links TRGV3 to TRGJP2. TCRdb lists no J gene, so it was determined here by aligning the DNA to germline. The CDR3 runs 17 residues. Germline V CDR1 and CDR2: VTNTFY, YDVSTARD (reference sequence). V lost 3 bases to trimming and J lost 3 bases; unmatched junction nucleotides: 13. The CDR3 DNA reads as TGTGCCACCTGGGACCGCTTGTTTGAGGGTAGTGATTGGATCAAGACGTTT. Amino acids: CATWDRLFEGSDWIKTF.

With respect to this clone: One junction end does not reproduce the germline sequence, and a read error may be involved. V usage is TRGV9 and J usage is TRGJP2. The J gene is not listed in TCRdb, so it was assigned here from a DNA match to germline. The CDR3 has 15 amino acids. Germline lookup yields CDR1 GITISATS and CDR2 ISYDGTV (reference sequence). The CDR3 spells CALWEVLRIDSIKTF. CDR3 nucleotides: TGTGCCTTGTGGGAGGTCCTTAGAATAGATTCGATCAAGACGTTT.

This clone has more than one count but fewer than ten. The J gene is TRGJ1 or TRGJ2, the V gene TRGV4. V shed 3 bases and J 12 bases; nucleotides not matched to a gene: 5. Germline loops: CDR1 EGSTGY, CDR2 YDSYTSSV. The CDR3 runs 10 residues. CDR3 in amino acids: CATWDWGKLF. The DNA for the CDR3 is TGTGCCACCTGGGATTGGGGGAAACTCTTT.

By proportion, this clone is medium-sized. Distinct nucleotide sequences in the sample also encode this CDR3. This chain uses TRGV9 with TRGJ1 or TRGJ2. The V gene's germline CDR1 is GITISATS and CDR2 ISYDGTV (reference sequence). The CDR3 consists of 13 residues. Trimming cost V 0 bases and J 3 bases; bases outside gene matches: 2. The CDR3 DNA reads as TGTGCCTTGTGGGAGGTGCCTTATTATAAGAAACTCTTT. The encoded protein is CALWEVPYYKKLF.